These 21 T cell receptor beta chains originate from one sample sequenced in a study of Ad26.COV2.S vaccination and SARS-CoV-2 variants. Sequencing was performed with immunoSEQ multiplex PCR; in TCRdb, only in-frame clones are kept and a portion is missing. This sample has more than 300,000 clones, with about 86% found just once. Treatment denoted: 19 received Ad26.COV2.S at low or high dose, single or two shots; several received placebo; per-sample allocation not given. At day 63 after the first vaccine or placebo injection, samples were drawn. The sequenced sample was peripheral blood, obtained in a trial of Ad26.COV2.S vaccine versus placebo. All receptors come from a person aged 18-60 years who received the Ad26.COV2.S COVID-19 vaccine or a placebo.

This rearrangement joins TRBV30 to TRBJ2-3; 8 nucleotides align to TRBD2. The CDR3 consists of 16 residues. The trim removed 2 bases at V and 0 bases at J, leaving 7 bases unmatched. Germline lookup yields CDR1 GTSNPN and CDR2 SVGIG (reference sequence). The CDR3 DNA sequence: TGTGCCTGGAGTCGACCCTTAGCGGGGAGCACAGATACGCAGTATTTT. Translating it yields CAWSRPLAGSTDTQYF.

The chain employs TRBV7-2 and TRBJ2-5, with D perhaps matching TRBD2 (5 bases). The V end was cut by 5 bases, the J end by 5 bases, with 12 bases between. CDR3 length: 13 residues. Germline CDR1 SGHTA, CDR2 FQGNSA. The CDR3 region is CASSVEGSETQYF. CDR3 nucleotide sequence: TGTGCCAGCAGCGTCGAAGGGAGCGAGACCCAGTACTTC.

This clone was observed at least ten times. The chain couples TRBV9 to TRBJ2-5, with 10 bases that match TRBD2. CDR1 is SGDLS, CDR2 YYNGEE, per germline. The V gene end was trimmed by 4 bases and the J gene end by 7 bases; junction bases not matched to a gene: 10. This CDR3 is 15 amino acids long. CDR3 sequence: CASSPQAGGLGTQYF. The CDR3 DNA reads TGTGCCAGCAGCCCTCAAGCGGGGGGGCTCGGGACCCAGTACTTC. Drawing the rest from reference TRBV9 and TRBJ2-5, the complete variable domain is DSGVTQTPKHLITATGQRVTLRCSPRSGDLSVYWYQQSLDQGLQFLIQYYNGEERAKGNILERFSAQQFPDLHSELNLSSLELGDSALYFCASSPQAGGLGTQYFGPGTRLLVL.

This rearrangement joins TRBV19 to TRBJ2-1, with TRBD2 identical over 9 bases. The CDR3 sequence is 15 residues long. Per germline, CDR1 LNHDA and CDR2 SQIVND (reference sequence). J was trimmed by 7 bases and V by 1 base; bases with no gene match: 5. CDR3 nucleotides: TGTGCCAGTAGTATAGGGGCGGGAGGGGGAAATGAGCAGTTCTTC. Translating it yields CASSIGAGGGNEQFF.

The V and J genes are TRBV28 and TRBJ1-1; TRBD1 is a possible D gene (6 bases). V was cut by 4 bases and J by 7 bases, with 13 bases left in between. This CDR3 comprises 13 residues. Germline CDR1 MDHEN, CDR2 SYDVKM. This chain's CDR3 is CASSSGTIGEAFF. Written as DNA, the CDR3 is TGTGCCAGCAGTTCTGGGACAATTGGTGAAGCTTTCTTT.

The chain links TRBV30 to TRBJ1-4; D is ambiguous. The CDR3 consists of 15 residues. Trimming took 3 bases from V and 5 from J, leaving 16 bases between them. Germline-derived CDR1 and CDR2 are GTSNPN and SVGIG (reference sequence). This chain's CDR3 is CAWSPRSLVNEKLFF. The DNA for the CDR3 is TGTGCCTGGAGCCCCAGGTCCCTCGTCAATGAAAAACTGTTTTTT.

About this clone itself: The sample has other DNA sequences that encode this CDR3 too. DNA for the CDR3: TGTGCCAGCAGTTACTCGAGGAACACCGGGGAGCTGTTTTTT. It codes for CASSYSRNTGELFF. V usage is TRBV6-5 and J usage is TRBJ2-2; D gene unclear. The length of the CDR3 is 14 residues. Germline CDR1 reads MNHEY; CDR2 reads SVGAGI. Trimming took off 0 bases at V and 1 base at J, with 3 bases between the two ends.

The rearrangement uses TRBV24-1 and TRBJ1-5; D gene ambiguous. Germline V gene sequence: CDR1 KGHDR, CDR2 SFDVKD. This CDR3 is built from 14 residues. Trimming removed 3 bases at V and 5 bases at J, with 10 bases between. CDR3 residues: CATSDPPLDQPQHF. The DNA of the CDR3 is TGTGCCACCAGTGATCCCCCCCTCGATCAGCCCCAGCATTTT.

The genes are TRBV5-5 and TRBJ2-5; 8 nucleotides align to TRBD2. The V segment lost 3 bases and the J segment 4 bases; nucleotides outside the gene matches: 11. This CDR3 has 16 amino acids. The germline CDR1 and CDR2 sequences are SGHKS and YYEKEE (reference sequence). The CDR3 region is CASSSPGGTRGETQYF. The CDR3 DNA reads as TGTGCCAGCAGCTCCCCTGGGGGGACTAGAGGAGAGACCCAGTACTTC.

The chain joins TRBV18 to TRBJ2-5, with TRBD2 matching 7 bases. The V and J ends lost 1 base and 1 base, in that order; junction bases with no gene match: 3. CDR1 is KGHSH, CDR2 LQKENI, per germline. The CDR3 totals 15 residues. The CDR3 protein is CASSPLSSGQETQYF. The CDR3 nucleotides read TGTGCCAGCTCACCACTATCTAGCGGCCAAGAGACCCAGTACTTC.

The chain combines TRBV5-4 with TRBJ2-1; 9 bases fit TRBD2. The CDR3 has 13 amino acids. Germline V gene lookup returns CDR1 SGHNT and CDR2 YYREEE (reference sequence). V gave up 9 bases and J gave up 2 bases; unmatched junction bases: 3. The CDR3 DNA reads as TGTGCCACTAGCGGGGTAACCTACAATGAGCAGTTCTTC. Amino acid sequence: CATSGVTYNEQFF.

V usage is TRBV5-1 and J usage is TRBJ2-5, with D maybe TRBD1 (7 bases). Between the trimmed V and J ends, which lost 7 bases and 5 bases, there was a span of 21 bases. The CDR3 is 15 residues long. Germline V gene data show CDR1 as SGHRS and CDR2 as YFSETQ. In nucleotides, the CDR3 is TGCGCCAGCGGTTTACAGGGGTTAGGAGGGGAGACCCAGTACTTC. Encoded protein: CASGLQGLGGETQYF.

The rearrangement uses TRBV19 and TRBJ2-5; weak D call: TRBD1 (5 bases). The germline V gene has CDR1 LNHDA and CDR2 SQIVND (reference sequence). V lost 3 bases and J lost 0, with 11 bases in between. CDR3 length equals 15 residues. For the CDR3, the DNA is TGTGCCAGTAGTATTCTAGGGGCGAACCAAGAGACCCAGTACTTC. As protein: CASSILGANQETQYF.

The chain has TRBV19 and TRBJ2-1, with a possible D match to TRBD1 (6 bases). This CDR3 region has 12 residues. Germline lookup yields CDR1 LNHDA and CDR2 SQIVND (reference sequence). Deletions cut 11 bases from V and 6 bases from J, with 14 bases between. DNA of the CDR3: TGTGCCTCCAGAGACAGGATCAATGAGCAGTTCTTC. Protein product: CASRDRINEQFF.

This clone has just one count. This chain uses TRBV30 with TRBJ1-3, with unresolved D. This CDR3 region has 14 residues. Germline V gene data show CDR1 as GTSNPN and CDR2 as SVGIG (reference sequence). Trimming removed 3 bases at V and 2 bases at J, with 11 bases between. CDR3 coding DNA: TGTGCCTGGAGCACAACAGCAGCTGGAAACACCATATATTTT. This encodes CAWSTTAAGNTIYF.

The chain combines TRBV5-6 with TRBJ1-1; D is uncertain. Germline assignment: CDR1 SGHDT and CDR2 YYEEEE. The germline V and J ends were trimmed by 1 base and 1 base, with 5 bases remaining between them. The CDR3 length is 13 residues. Here the CDR3 reads CASSLKGNTEAFF. The CDR3 DNA is TGTGCCAGCAGCTTGAAAGGGAACACTGAAGCTTTCTTT. The entire variable domain, with the rest obtained from reference TRBV5-6 and TRBJ1-1, is as follows: DAGVTQSPTHLIKTRGQQVTLRCSPKSGHDTVSWYQQALGQGPQFIFQYYEEEERQRGNFPDRFSGHQFPNYSSELNVNALLLGDSALYLCASSLKGNTEAFFGQGTRLTVV.

The chain employs TRBV6-2 or TRBV6-3 and TRBJ2-7; perhaps TRBD1 as D (5 bases). Trimming took 0 bases from V and 5 from J, leaving 11 bases between them. Germline V lookup: CDR1 MNHEY, CDR2 SVGEGT. CDR3 size: 14 residues. The CDR3 protein is CASSYSRQNDEQYF. CDR3 coding DNA: TGTGCCAGCAGTTACTCGAGACAGAACGACGAGCAGTACTTC.

This rearrangement joins TRBV4-3 to TRBJ2-7, with 9 bases identical to TRBD2. The CDR3 sequence is 16 residues long. Trimming took 0 bases from V and 2 from J; bases not matched to a gene: 5. Germline V CDR1 and CDR2: LGHNA, YSLEER. CDR3 sequence (DNA): TGCGCCAGCAGCCAAGATCGAGCGGGGGGTCCCTACGAGCAGTACTTC. This encodes CASSQDRAGGPYEQYF.

In its sample, this clone was seen a few times. The chain combines TRBV23-1 with TRBJ2-7; possibly TRBD1 for D (5 bases). TRBV23-1 is noted as an ORF with a role that remains uncertain. There are 17 residues in the CDR3. The V end was cut by 6 bases, the J end by 3 bases, with 24 bases between. The CDR3 DNA follows: TGCGCCAGCAGCCTCTCACTATCAGGGCCCCGAGGCTACGAGCAGTACTTC. Encoded protein: CASSLSLSGPRGYEQYF.

To note about this clone: Other nucleotide sequences from this sample produce the same CDR3. The chain couples TRBV28 to TRBJ1-6, with 10 bases aligning to TRBD1. The CDR3 spans 14 residues. Germline lookup yields CDR1 MDHEN and CDR2 SYDVKM. The junction had 3 bases not matched to a gene; V was cut back by 4 bases and J by 9 bases. As DNA, the CDR3 is TGTGCCAGCAGTTCCAGGACAGGGGGTTCACCCCTCCACTTT. Translated: CASSSRTGGSPLHF.

On this clone itself: The junction and the germline gene differ at one end; a read error may be behind it. The chain uses TRBV12-3 or TRBV12-4 and TRBJ1-5, with unresolved D. The CDR3 is 13 amino acids. In DNA form, the CDR3 reads TGTGCCAGCAGTTTAAGTGGTCCGTCATCTAGCATTTTT. This codes for CASSLSGPSSSIF.